This T cell receptor (beta chain) stems from a study of blood T cell repertoires in COVID-19. About the study: COVID-19 samples from acute and convalescent phases originated in the United States, Italy and Spain. Sources were T cells, B-cell-depleted T cells, or PBMCs; the material itself was cDNA or gDNA.

Seattle patients were enrolled while actively infected and followed longitudinally. Trimming took off 1 base at V and 2 bases at J, with 15 bases between the two ends. CDR1 and CDR2 (germline): SGHAT, FQNNGV. The CDR3 has 17 amino acids. As handled by the study authors: Counts of nucleated cells, estimated from reference gene primer amplification, were obtained. The repertoire was sequenced with immunoSEQ multiplex PCR; TCRdb's copy has only in-frame clones and lacks some. The DNA was the basis for D and trimming; V, J and clone size are from that table. The sample yields 250,000 or so clones, almost 90% seen once.

V usage is TRBV11-2 and J usage is TRBJ1-3, with a tentative D call TRBD1 (5 bases). This clonotype originated in an older woman with COVID-19, enrolled during active disease. The sequenced sample was peripheral blood. The CDR3 bases are TGTGCCAGCAGCTTAGTTTTATCCCAGGGCACTGGAAACACCATATATTTT. Translating it yields CASSLVLSQGTGNTIYF.